These 8 T cell receptor beta chains were all obtained from the same sample, sequenced in a study of OX40 agonist ivuxolimab in advanced cancers. The table came from immunoSEQ multiplex PCR; TCRdb's copy has only in-frame clones and leaves some out. This table holds tens of thousands of clones, approximately 90% found once. This specimen consisted of CD4+ or CD8+ T cells sorted from blood, obtained in a trial of the OX40 agonist ivuxolimab. The receptors were gathered from an adult with an advanced solid tumor such as melanoma, head and neck, liver or kidney cancer.

The chain links TRBV28 to TRBJ2-1, with D hard to call. This CDR3 region has 13 residues. Germline CDR1 and CDR2: MDHEN and SYDVKM. The CDR3 DNA is TGTGCTACCCGCTGGAGCTCCTACAATGAGCAGTTCTTC. It codes for CATRWSSYNEQFF.

V is TRBV28 and J is TRBJ2-7; possible D gene TRBD2, 6 bases. This CDR3 comprises 15 residues. The germline V gene has CDR1 MDHEN and CDR2 SYDVKM. Trimming shortened V by 4 bases and J by 2 bases, and 15 bases separated the two germline ends. The CDR3 region is CASSSDQRVTYEQYF. The CDR3 nucleotides read TGTGCCAGCAGTTCCGACCAGCGGGTCACCTACGAGCAGTACTTC.

The chain couples TRBV27 to TRBJ1-1; TRBD1 matches at 7 bases. Unmatched junction bases numbered 17, after V lost 3 bases and J lost 7 bases. Looked up from germline, CDR1 is MNHEY and CDR2 is SMNVEV (reference sequence). This CDR3 comprises 17 residues. DNA for the CDR3: TGTGCCAGCAGTTTTGGATACCCGGGACAGCCCCACTATGAAGCTTTCTTT. This codes for CASSFGYPGQPHYEAFF.

The chain couples TRBV14 to TRBJ2-5, with D perhaps TRBD1 (6 bases). CDR3 length: 21 residues. Germline CDR1 and CDR2: SGHDN and FVKESK. Trimming took 2 bases from V and 0 from J, leaving 28 bases between them. CDR3 amino acids: CASSQSTRQAEVGVYQETQYF. The CDR3 nucleotides read TGTGCCAGCAGCCAATCAACCCGACAGGCTGAGGTCGGCGTCTACCAAGAGACCCAGTACTTC.

The V gene is TRBV28, the J gene TRBJ1-3; tentatively, D is TRBD1 (5 bases). Per the germline V gene, CDR1 is MDHEN and CDR2 is SYDVKM. The V end lost 8 bases, the J end lost 2 bases, and 13 bases lay between the germline ends. There are 14 residues in the CDR3. Here the CDR3 DNA reads TGTGCCAGCCGGGACTCTGATCCTGGAAACACCATATATTTT. It specifies CASRDSDPGNTIYF.

This chain uses TRBV14 with TRBJ2-1; D not resolved. The germline CDR1 and CDR2 sequences are SGHDN and FVKESK. The ends were cut back, 3 bases at V and 8 bases at J, with 11 bases in the middle. The CDR3 has 13 residues. The CDR3 is CASSQTGLDEQFF. CDR3 in DNA: TGTGCCAGCAGCCAGACCGGGTTGGATGAGCAGTTCTTC.

The chain joins TRBV30 to TRBJ1-1; D might be TRBD1 (6 bases). The CDR3 length is 13 residues. Looked up from germline, CDR1 is GTSNPN and CDR2 is SVGIG (reference sequence). Trimming took off 3 bases at V and 4 bases at J, with 12 bases between the two ends. The CDR3 bases are TGTGCCTGGAGCGAGGGGGTCGTCACTGAAGCTTTCTTT. As protein: CAWSEGVVTEAFF.

This clone was counted a single time. The CDR3 coding sequence is TGTGCCAGTAGTAGAGTAGCGGGAGTCAACAATGAGCAGTTCTTC. Its translation is CASSRVAGVNNEQFF. V is TRBV19 and J is TRBJ2-1, with 9 bases aligning to TRBD2. After removal of 4 bases from V and 5 bases from J, the junction contained 6 bases not matched to a gene. Germline-derived CDR1 and CDR2 are LNHDA and SQIVND (reference sequence). The CDR3 runs to 15 residues.